This passage covers 26 T cell receptor beta chains from one sample sequenced in a study of naive and memory T cell subsets. Overall study findings and caveats: Especially in CD8 cells, naive repertoires contained a few larger clonotypes, possibly CD45RA-re-expressing memory cells.

Antigens for these TCRs are unknown. Both TRBC1 and TRBC2 were covered by a beta constant-region primer of two equimolar oligonucleotides. Four rounds of PCR amplified the ligated cDNA using nested alpha and beta constant-region primers plus SP2. TCRdb analysed the UMI-ligation and nested PCR reads with MiXCR anew, one entry per CDR3 protein. This table holds roughly 100,000 distinct CDR3 sequences, around 13% found once. Sequenced material: naive CD8+ T cells from blood. These receptors came from a human donor in good health.

This chain uses TRBV11-3 with TRBJ2-1, with 9 bases aligning to TRBD1. The J segment lost 5 bases and the V segment lost 0 bases, leaving 8 bases of the junction unmatched. The CDR3 length is 17 residues. CDR1 SGHNT and CDR2 YENEEA come from the germline V gene. CDR3 sequence: CASSLDHRGQGDNEQFF. The CDR3 coding sequence is TGTGCCAGCAGCTTAGATCATCGGGGACAGGGTGACAATGAGCAGTTCTTC.

This clonotype appeared many times. The chain has TRBV4-3 and TRBJ2-7; weak D call: TRBD2 (6 bases). Germline lookup yields CDR1 LGHNA and CDR2 YSLEER. The CDR3 is 15 residues long. Trimming left V 0 bases short and J 2 bases short, with 11 bases between. DNA for the CDR3: TGCGCCAGCAGCCAAGATCGGGGGACGGCCTACGAGCAGTACTTC. It is translated as CASSQDRGTAYEQYF.

This clonotype was found many times. This rearrangement joins TRBV2 to TRBJ2-6; 8 bases agree with TRBD1. V gave up 1 base and J gave up 2 bases; unmatched junction bases: 7. The germline V gene has CDR1 SNHLY and CDR2 FYNNEI. The CDR3 loop spans 18 amino acids. CDR3 sequence reads: CASSEVTGAFPGANVLTF. CDR3 nucleotide sequence: TGTGCCAGCAGTGAAGTGACAGGGGCCTTTCCTGGGGCCAACGTCCTGACTTTC.

At least ten counts were recorded for this clonotype. The junction does not match germline at one end; this may be a read error. This chain connects TRBV7-6 to TRBJ2-1; D perhaps matches TRBD2 (6 bases). CDR1 is SGHVS, CDR2 FNYEAQ, per germline. The CDR3 covers 15 residues. The DNA for the CDR3 is TGTGCCAGCAGCCACGGGACTGCCTCCCACAATGAGCAGTTCTTC. Residues: CASSHGTASHNEQFF.

The rearrangement links TRBV5-5 to TRBJ2-7, with a possible D match to TRBD1 (6 bases). This CDR3 is 13 amino acids long. Trimming pared 4 bases from V and 6 bases from J, leaving 14 bases between. Germline CDR1 reads SGHKS; CDR2 reads YYEKEE (reference sequence). The CDR3 DNA reads TGTGCCAGCAGCCCAACAGGGTGGAGCGAGCAGTACTTC. Its protein product is CASSPTGWSEQYF.

This clonotype was observed a few times. The gene calls are TRBV7-2 and TRBJ2-5; a possible D gene is TRBD2 (6 bases). This CDR3 spans 14 amino acids. Looked up from germline, CDR1 is SGHTA and CDR2 is FQGNSA. The V gene lost 3 bases and the J gene lost 1 base, with 9 bases spanning the gap. This CDR3 reads CASSFSGSQETQYF. In nucleotides, the CDR3 is TGTGCCAGCAGCTTCAGCGGGTCCCAAGAGACCCAGTACTTC. Complete variable domain (other parts from reference TRBV7-2 and TRBJ2-5): GAGVSQSPSNKVTEKGKDVELRCDPISGHTALYWYRQSLGQGLEFLIYFQGNSAPDKSGLPSDRFSAERTGGSVSTLTIQRTQQEDSAVYLCASSFSGSQETQYFGPGTRLLVL.

This chain links TRBV19 with TRBJ1-5, with D unresolved. CDR3 size: 13 residues. The germline CDR1 and CDR2 sequences are LNHDA and SQIVND (reference sequence). Trimming took off 8 bases at V and 0 bases at J, with 8 bases between the two ends. DNA for the CDR3: TGTGCCAGTCACAGCTTTAGCAATCAGCCCCAGCATTTT. Amino acids: CASHSFSNQPQHF.

This clonotype was recorded a few times. The V gene is TRBV4-3, the J gene TRBJ1-6; tentatively, D is TRBD1 (5 bases). Germline CDR1 reads LGHNA; CDR2 reads YSLEER. V was pared by 0 bases and J by 0 bases, with 12 bases between. The CDR3 sequence is 18 residues long. CDR3 loop: CASSQEEYRSSYNSPLHF. In nucleotides, the CDR3 is TGCGCCAGCAGCCAAGAAGAGTACAGGAGCTCCTATAATTCACCCCTCCACTTT.

Only a few counts were recorded for this clonotype. V and J are TRBV24-1 and TRBJ2-7; TRBD2 agrees at 8 bases. The CDR3 is made up of 14 amino acids. J gave up 10 bases and V 3 bases, and 10 bases lay outside the gene matches. Germline V CDR1 and CDR2: KGHDR, SFDVKD. In DNA, the CDR3 is TGTGCCACCAGTGATCCCCTCGCGGGGGGAAAACAGTACTTC. This sequence encodes CATSDPLAGGKQYF.

This chain connects TRBV30 to TRBJ2-2; D not resolved. This CDR3 is 13 amino acids long. Germline lookup yields CDR1 GTSNPN and CDR2 SVGIG (reference sequence). V gave up 3 bases and J gave up 2 bases, with 7 bases separating them. The CDR3 DNA is TGTGCCTGGAGCGATATTAACACCGGGGAGCTGTTTTTT. Amino acid sequence: CAWSDINTGELFF.

This clonotype has more than one count but fewer than ten. The CDR3 sequence is CASSLKGAVGLQPQHF. DNA of the CDR3: TGTGCCAGCAGCTTAAAGGGGGCGGTGGGTTTGCAGCCCCAGCATTTT. This chain connects TRBV7-2 to TRBJ1-5, with 7 positions matching TRBD1. Germline CDR1 SGHTA, CDR2 FQGNSA. This CDR3 is 16 amino acids long. V trimming: 2 bases; J trimming: 7 bases; junction bases outside the gene matches: 11.

This rearrangement joins TRBV7-9 to TRBJ2-7; no clear D. The V end was cut by 0 bases, the J end by 3 bases, with 12 bases between. Germline V lookup: CDR1 SEHNR, CDR2 FQNEAQ (reference sequence). The CDR3 is 15 amino acids. The CDR3 nucleotides read TGTGCCAGCAGCTTAGCGGTACAGATAAACTACGAGCAGTACTTC. Translating gives CASSLAVQINYEQYF.

This chain uses TRBV7-3 with TRBJ2-1, with D perhaps TRBD2 (6 bases). Germline CDR1 SGHTA, CDR2 FQGTGA. The CDR3 totals 13 residues. Trimming took off 5 bases at V and 10 bases at J, with 15 bases between the two ends. The chain's CDR3 is CASSPESTSEQFF. The CDR3 DNA is TGTGCCAGCAGCCCAGAATCCACTAGCGAGCAGTTCTTC.

This clonotype appeared a few times. The chain is built from TRBV20-1 and TRBJ2-5, with D possibly being TRBD2 (5 bases). Trimming shortened V by 3 bases and J by 4 bases, and 21 bases separated the two germline ends. Germline CDR1 DFQATT, CDR2 SNEGSKA (reference sequence). The CDR3 extends over 16 amino acids. CDR3 sequence (DNA): TGCAGTGCTAGCGAGTTTTACGGACTCGTGGCAGAGACCCAGTACTTC. It codes for CSASEFYGLVAETQYF.

This clonotype has ten or more counts. V and J are TRBV5-1 and TRBJ2-7, with 7 bases fitting TRBD1. Germline V gene data show CDR1 as SGHRS and CDR2 as YFSETQ. Unmatched junction bases numbered 5, after V lost 7 bases and J lost 1 base. The CDR3 contains 13 residues. The CDR3 protein is CASSSGQSYEQYF. CDR3 nucleotide sequence: TGCGCCAGCTCATCGGGACAGTCCTACGAGCAGTACTTC.

This clonotype has a handful of counts. The chain recombines TRBV5-5 with TRBJ1-4; D unresolved. CDR1 and CDR2 from the germline V gene are SGHKS and YYEKEE (reference sequence). CDR3 length: 12 amino acids. V lost 3 bases and J lost 8, with 8 bases in between. CDR3 sequence: CASSSVREKLFF. The CDR3 DNA follows: TGTGCCAGCAGCTCGGTGAGGGAAAAACTGTTTTTT. Full variable domain (rest looked up from reference TRBV5-5 and TRBJ1-4): DAGVTQSPTHLIKTRGQQVTLRCSPISGHKSVSWYQQVLGQGPQFIFQYYEKEERGRGNFPDRFSARQFPNYSSELNVNALLLGDSALYLCASSSVREKLFFGSGTQLSVL.

This clonotype has a handful of counts. The chain uses TRBV28 and TRBJ2-1; tentative D call: TRBD2 (6 bases). Trimming left V 3 bases short and J 4 bases short, with 16 bases between. The germline gives CDR1 MDHEN, CDR2 SYDVKM. There are 16 residues in the CDR3. CDR3 nucleotide sequence: TGTGCCAGCAGTTTCAGTTGGGGACTCAGTTACAATGAGCAGTTCTTC. It is translated as CASSFSWGLSYNEQFF.

This clonotype was detected a few times. This chain links TRBV6-2 or TRBV6-3 with TRBJ2-1; D is undetermined. This CDR3 spans 13 amino acids. V was cut by 4 bases and J by 2 bases, with 6 bases left in between. CDR1 MNHEY and CDR2 SVGEGT come from the germline V gene. DNA for the CDR3: TGTGCCAGCAGTTCCCTAGCCTACAATGAGCAGTTCTTC. It yields the protein CASSSLAYNEQFF.

Many counts were recorded for this clonotype. V usage is TRBV5-4 and J usage is TRBJ1-2; 8 positions agree with TRBD1. The junction had 8 bases not matched to a gene; V was cut back by 0 bases and J by 7 bases. This CDR3 has 15 residues. Germline-derived CDR1 and CDR2 are SGHNT and YYREEE (reference sequence). The CDR3 loop is CASSLEAGGLSGYTF. The CDR3, as DNA: TGTGCCAGCAGCTTGGAAGCAGGGGGCTTGAGTGGCTACACCTTC.

J is TRBJ2-5 and V is TRBV4-3; tentatively, D is TRBD2 (6 bases). V was clipped by 4 bases and J by 2 bases, with 8 bases between them. The CDR3 consists of 13 residues. The V gene's germline CDR1 is LGHNA and CDR2 YSLEER. In DNA form, the CDR3 reads TGCGCCAGCAGCCCGGGACTGCAAGAGACCCAGTACTTC. Translation gives CASSPGLQETQYF.

This clonotype was observed a few times. The V call is TRBV12-3 or TRBV12-4, the J call TRBJ1-1; D gene uncertain. This CDR3 contains 12 residues. Trimming left V 7 bases short and J 1 base short, with 7 bases between. This CDR3 is CASKEWNTEAFF. The CDR3 nucleotides read TGTGCCAGCAAGGAGTGGAACACTGAAGCTTTCTTT.

This clonotype was counted only a few times. The chain carries TRBV11-2 and TRBJ2-3; weak D call: TRBD2 (5 bases). V lost 4 bases and J lost 10, with 12 bases in between. This CDR3 contains 12 residues. Germline CDR1 and CDR2: SGHAT and FQNNGV. The CDR3 loop reads CASSSGNSAQYF. Written as DNA, the CDR3 is TGTGCCAGCAGCTCCGGGAATAGCGCGCAGTATTTT. The full variable domain, its missing parts supplied by reference TRBV11-2 and TRBJ2-3, is EAGVAQSPRYKIIEKRQSVAFWCNPISGHATLYWYQQILGQGPKLLIQFQNNGVVDDSQLPKDRFSAERLKGVDSTLKIQPAKLEDSAVYLCASSSGNSAQYFGPGTRLTVL.

The table lists this clonotype with a few counts. The V and J genes are TRBV5-6 and TRBJ2-5; D perhaps matches TRBD2 (5 bases). The germline V gene encodes CDR1 SGHDT and CDR2 YYEEEE. V was clipped by 1 base and J by 0 bases, with 13 bases between them. The CDR3 is 16 residues long. The CDR3 sequence: CASSLQTSGNQETQYF. The CDR3 coding sequence is TGTGCCAGCAGCTTGCAAACTTCGGGGAACCAAGAGACCCAGTACTTC.

The gene calls are TRBV7-9 and TRBJ2-5; D remains ambiguous. V was clipped by 3 bases and J by 5 bases, with 10 bases between them. Germline CDR1 is SEHNR and CDR2 is FQNEAQ (reference sequence). This CDR3 is 13 amino acids long. This CDR3 reads CASSFPGRETQYF. CDR3 bases: TGTGCCAGCAGCTTCCCTGGGCGGGAGACCCAGTACTTC.

This chain joins TRBV20-1 and TRBJ2-7; D possibly matches TRBD1 or TRBD2 (5 bases each). Germline CDR1 DFQATT, CDR2 SNEGSKA (reference sequence). V lost 6 bases, J lost 0 bases, and 18 bases lay in between. This CDR3 has 15 residues. The CDR3 coding sequence is TGCAGTGCCGATTCCGGGACCTCGATCTCCTACGAGCAGTACTTC. It specifies CSADSGTSISYEQYF.

This clonotype was seen at least ten times. The chain uses TRBV7-2 and TRBJ2-7; TRBD2 aligns across 7 bases. With V trimmed by 6 bases and J by 7 bases, 6 bases remained unmatched. The V gene's germline CDR1 is SGHTA and CDR2 FQGNSA. This CDR3 contains 12 residues. The CDR3 nucleotides are TGTGCCAGCAGTGCCAGCGGGGCTGAGCAGTACTTC. This encodes CASSASGAEQYF.